Described below is a single T cell receptor (beta chain) sequence and its context. The sample is drawn from a study of blood T cell repertoires in COVID-19. The wider study: Nucleic acid was either cDNA or gDNA, and it came from T cells, B-cell-depleted T cells, or PBMCs.

Original data processing: Reference gene primers were amplified, and this amplification served to estimate nucleated cell counts. Profiled with immunoSEQ multiplex PCR; TCRdb holds only in-frame clones, not every one. The V and J calls and the clone size are those of that table, but D and trimming were determined from the DNA. The data contain roughly 130,000 clones, more than 70% of them singletons. The trim removed 7 bases at V and 7 bases at J, leaving 6 bases unmatched. The V gene's germline CDR1 is MGHDK and CDR2 SYGVNS. This CDR3 region has 14 residues. This sequence was found in an older man with acute or convalescent COVID-19. The rearrangement links TRBV25-1 to TRBJ1-6; 8 bases line up with TRBD1. The sequenced sample was peripheral blood. CDR3 sequence: CASNPAGGNSPLHF. The DNA of the CDR3 is TGTGCCAGCAACCCAGCAGGGGGCAATTCACCCCTCCACTTT.